The rows below give T cell receptor beta chains drawn from one sample of a study of blood T cell repertoires in COVID-19. Repertoires were generated with immunoSEQ multiplex PCR, while TCRdb's copy carries only in-frame clones and drops some. Seen here are roughly 10,000 clones, approximately 79% observed once, and the top ten hold around 7.7%. Material: peripheral blood. The receptors derive from a man aged 70 or older with active COVID-19. Both conserved end residues are part of each CDR3. A D gene is named only where the DNA matches it firmly. Clone size, where shown, is once, few, many, or a class for clones that have expanded.

v_gene	j_gene	abundance	d_gene	CDR3aa	CDR3nt
TRBV18	TRBJ1-1	NA	NA	CASSEQWTVLHMNTEAFF	TGTGCCAGCTCGGAACAATGGACAGTACTCCACATGAACACTGAAGCTTTCTTT
TRBV4-1	TRBJ2-1	NA	TRBD2	CASSQDPSYAGDNEQFF	TGCGCCAGCAGCCAAGATCCCTCCTATGCGGGGGACAATGAGCAGTTCTTC
TRBV20-1	TRBJ1-1	NA	NA	CSAPMNTEAFF	TGCAGTGCTCCAATGAACACTGAAGCTTTCTTT
TRBV5-1	TRBJ2-7	NA	TRBD1	CASSLGDTGGSYEQYF	TGCGCCAGCAGCTTGGGCGACACAGGGGGTTCCTACGAGCAGTACTTC
TRBV6-5	TRBJ2-3	NA	TRBD1	CASWGQNTDTQYF	TGTGCCAGTTGGGGACAGAACACAGATACGCAGTATTTT
TRBV5-6	TRBJ2-2	NA	NA	CASSLLREELFF	TGTGCCAGCAGCTTGCTACGGGAAGAGCTGTTTTTT
TRBV19	TRBJ1-1	NA	TRBD1	CASRKGQGVGVWTEAFF	TGTGCCAGTAGGAAGGGACAGGGGGTGGGGGTGTGGACTGAAGCTTTCTTT
TRBV7-9	TRBJ2-5	NA	NA	CASSQSRVLYVGETQYF	TGTGCCAGCAGCCAGTCCAGGGTTTTATATGTCGGAGAGACCCAGTACTTC
TRBV11-2	TRBJ2-7	NA	TRBD2	CASSRGGGSGEQYF	TGTGCCAGCAGTCGAGGCGGGGGATCGGGCGAGCAGTACTTC
TRBV7-3	TRBJ2-5	NA	NA	CASSLAGAGETQYF	TGTGCCAGCTCCCTCGCAGGAGCAGGGGAGACCCAGTACTTC
TRBV29-1	TRBJ2-7	NA	NA	CSVAPGQIYEQYF	TGCAGCGTTGCCCCCGGACAGATCTACGAGCAGTACTTC
TRBV3-1/TRBV3-2	TRBJ2-1	NA	NA	CASSSKTGWATYNEQFF	TGTGCCAGCAGCTCAAAAACAGGGTGGGCAACCTACAATGAGCAGTTCTTC
TRBV10-2	TRBJ2-2	NA	TRBD2	CASRLAGGNTGELFF	TGCGCCAGCCGACTAGCGGGGGGGAACACCGGGGAGCTGTTTTTT
TRBV29-1	TRBJ2-5	few	TRBD2	CSVERTRPGTAQYF	TGCAGCGTTGAGCGGACTAGACCGGGTACGGCCCAGTACTTC
TRBV10-1	TRBJ1-4	NA	TRBD1	CEGGLRCEKLFF	TGCGAAGGGGGCCTGCGTTGTGAAAAACTGTTTTTT
TRBV7-2	TRBJ2-7	once	TRBD2	CASSLWGGGTYEQYF	TGTGCCAGCAGCTTGTGGGGCGGGGGGACCTACGAGCAGTACTTC
TRBV5-1	TRBJ1-3	NA	NA	CASSLGAGDQRNTIYF	TGCGCCAGCAGCTTGGGGGCAGGGGACCAACGAAACACCATATATTTT
TRBV6-5	TRBJ2-5	few	NA	CASSGGETQYF	TGTGCCAGCAGCGGGGGAGAGACCCAGTACTTC
TRBV6-6	TRBJ2-1	once	NA	CASRSRDWENNEQFF	TGTGCCAGCAGAAGCCGGGACTGGGAAAACAATGAGCAGTTCTTC
TRBV6-5	TRBJ2-1	NA	TRBD2	CASTEGVGTSVFF	TGTGCCAGCACGGAGGGGGTAGGGACTAGTGTCTTCTTC
TRBV29-1	TRBJ1-5	once	TRBD1	CSVVQGSGQPQHF	TGCAGCGTTGTACAGGGGTCAGGTCAGCCCCAGCATTTT
TRBV7-9	TRBJ2-5	NA	NA	CASSLMGHTYQETQYF	TGTGCCAGCAGCTTAATGGGACACACGTACCAAGAGACCCAGTACTTC
TRBV11-2	TRBJ1-2	NA	TRBD1	CASTSRDRGLGYTF	TGTGCCAGCACCTCGAGGGACAGGGGGCTTGGCTACACCTTC
TRBV13	TRBJ2-7	NA	TRBD1	CASSLRQGSYEQYF	TGTGCCAGCAGCTTGAGACAGGGATCCTACGAGCAGTACTTC
TRBV11-1	TRBJ2-3	NA	NA	CASSVRGTDTQYF	TGTGCCAGCAGCGTCCGGGGCACAGATACGCAGTATTTT
TRBV7-2	TRBJ2-7	NA	TRBD2	CASSRTGGPYEQYF	TGTGCCAGCAGTCGAACGGGGGGACCCTACGAGCAGTACTTC
TRBV5-1	TRBJ2-2	NA	NA	CASSFGRGGTGELFF	TGCGCCAGCAGCTTCGGCCGAGGGGGCACCGGGGAGCTGTTTTTT
TRBV4-1	TRBJ2-3	NA	NA	CASSQEGWGQGTDTQYF	TGCGCCAGCAGCCAAGAAGGATGGGGGCAGGGCACAGATACGCAGTATTTT
TRBV28	TRBJ1-1	NA	NA	CASRESKRGYPGEAFF	TGTGCCAGCAGAGAGAGCAAAAGGGGTTATCCCGGTGAAGCTTTCTTT
TRBV7-3	TRBJ2-3	NA	TRBD2	CASSLMAGGTDTQYF	TGTGCCAGCAGCTTAATGGCGGGGGGGACAGATACGCAGTATTTT
TRBV6-5	TRBJ1-6	NA	NA	CASSETEKSPLHF	TGTGCCAGCAGCGAGACGGAGAAGTCACCCCTCCACTTT
TRBV3-1/TRBV3-2	TRBJ1-1	NA	NA	CASSQAQTTIEAFF	TGTGCCAGCAGCCAAGCACAGACTACGATTGAAGCTTTCTTT
TRBV6-2/TRBV6-3	TRBJ2-1	NA	TRBD2	CASSHLPRGGSYNEQFF	TGTGCCAGCAGCCATCTTCCTCGCGGGGGTTCCTACAATGAGCAGTTCTTC
TRBV7-2	TRBJ2-5	NA	TRBD2	CASSLAPLAGGQETQYF	TGTGCCAGCAGCTTAGCGCCTCTAGCGGGGGGGCAAGAGACCCAGTACTTC
TRBV11-2	TRBJ2-2	NA	TRBD2	CASSPGTSYTGELFF	TGTGCCAGCAGCCCGGGGACTAGCTACACCGGGGAGCTGTTTTTT
TRBV9	TRBJ1-6	NA	NA	CASSATGNSPLHF	TGTGCCAGCAGCGCAACAGGGAATTCACCCCTCCACTTT
TRBV21-1	TRBJ1-2	NA	NA	CASSKADWTGYGYTF	TGTGCCAGCAGCAAAGCAGACTGGACTGGCTATGGCTACACCTTC
TRBV7-2	TRBJ2-1	NA	TRBD2	CASSLQSGGGYNEQFF	TGTGCCAGCAGCTTACAATCTGGCGGGGGGTACAATGAGCAGTTCTTC
TRBV6-6	TRBJ1-3	NA	NA	CASRSNMGYSGNTIYF	TGTGCCAGCAGGTCCAATATGGGCTACTCTGGAAACACCATATATTTT
TRBV7-2	TRBJ2-3	once	NA	CASSQTTSTDTQYF	TGTGCCAGCAGCCAAACCACTAGCACAGATACGCAGTATTTT
TRBV6-2/TRBV6-3	TRBJ1-5	NA	TRBD1	CASSYYGQGVGNQPQHF	TGTGCCAGCAGTTACTATGGACAGGGGGTGGGCAATCAGCCCCAGCATTTT
TRBV9	TRBJ2-7	NA	TRBD1	CASSVGGQGTYEQYF	TGTGCCAGCAGCGTAGGGGGACAGGGGACCTACGAGCAGTACTTC
TRBV5-8	TRBJ2-3	NA	NA	CASSLLFAAGAITDTQYF	TGTGCCAGCAGCTTGCTTTTTGCGGCGGGGGCCATCACAGATACGCAGTATTTT
TRBV28	TRBJ1-6	NA	NA	CASSFEGSPLHF	TGTGCCAGCAGTTTTGAGGGATCACCCCTCCACTTT
TRBV7-9	TRBJ2-3	NA	NA	CASSLGQPIPDTQYF	TGTGCCAGCAGCTTAGGACAACCGATCCCAGATACGCAGTATTTT
TRBV28	TRBJ1-5	NA	TRBD1	CASSLEWDRGLGSNQPQHF	TGTGCCAGCAGTTTGGAATGGGACAGGGGGCTCGGTAGCAATCAGCCCCAGCATTTT
TRBV7-7	TRBJ2-5	NA	NA	CASSRFLGPTGIETQYF	TGTGCCAGCAGCCGTTTTCTAGGGCCTACAGGGATAGAGACCCAGTACTTC
TRBV3-1/TRBV3-2	TRBJ1-3	NA	NA	CASSQGADGNTIYF	TGTGCCAGCAGCCAAGGGGCAGACGGAAACACCATATATTTT
TRBV4-2	TRBJ2-2	NA	TRBD2	CASGPGLQNTGELFF	TGTGCCAGCGGCCCGGGACTACAGAACACCGGGGAGCTGTTTTTT
TRBV4-1	TRBJ2-2	NA	NA	CASQPSTANTGELFF	TGCGCCAGCCAGCCATCAACAGCGAACACCGGGGAGCTGTTTTTT